The subject of this entry is one T cell receptor beta chain. Unique molecular identifiers were incorporated when the TCRbeta library was constructed. Each CDR3 protein is one row after TCRdb ran MiXCR on the PCR reads. The sample shows around 600,000 distinct CDR3 sequences, about 10% of them seen only once. Trimming cost V 8 bases and J 9 bases; bases outside gene matches: 12. The CDR3 totals 12 residues. Germline CDR1 DFQATT, CDR2 SNEGSKA (reference sequence). This sample is part of a study of T-cell reconstitution after alpha-beta-depleted transplantation in children. This TCR was recovered from a human donor who donated a stem cell graft to a child with acute myeloid leukemia. The chain links TRBV20-1 to TRBJ2-7, with 8 positions matching TRBD2. Sequenced material: PBMCs from the stem cell graft donor, taken from the stem cell graft. The CDR3 reads CSKTGGPGGQYF. In DNA, the CDR3 is TGCAGTAAGACGGGAGGGCCGGGAGGGCAGTACTTC.